A selection of T cell receptor beta chains follows, all from one sample in a study of T cell changes during pregnancy in multiple sclerosis. The data were produced by immunoSEQ multiplex PCR, yet TCRdb's version contains in-frame clones alone and is incomplete. Found here are tens of thousands of clones, approximately 90% of them singletons; the top ten hold 3% to 3.5%. This specimen was peripheral blood, taken before pregnancy. These receptors originate from a female donor with multiple sclerosis, enrolled in a pregnancy study. Each CDR3 is given with its conserved first and last residue. A D gene is named only where the DNA matches it firmly. The size entry is marked missing in some rows and otherwise reads once, few, many or a size class.

TRBJ1-2,TRBV9,-,-,TGTGCCAGCAGCGTAGAAATCGGACTTTGGGATGGCTACACCTTC,CASSVEIGLWDGYTF
TRBJ2-7,TRBV2,-,TRBD2,TGTGCCAGCAGTGAAAGGTCTAGCGGGGTAAGCGAGCAGTACTTC,CASSERSSGVSEQYF
TRBJ2-5,TRBV5-1,-,-,TGCGCCAGCAGCTTGGCAATGGCGGGTGCCCACCAAGAGACCCAGTACTTC,CASSLAMAGAHQETQYF
TRBJ2-1,TRBV19,-,TRBD1,TGTGCCAGTACCGAGGTCGGCTTACAGGGGGCACGAATCGATGAGCAGTTCTTC,CASTEVGLQGARIDEQFF
TRBJ1-1,TRBV7-9,-,-,TGTGCCAGCAGCCTCCGGGGGGACACTGAAGCTTTCTTT,CASSLRGDTEAFF
TRBJ1-2,TRBV6-5,-,-,TGTGCCAGCAGTTACGATGGCAGCGACTATGGCTACACCTTC,CASSYDGSDYGYTF
TRBJ2-4,TRBV27,-,-,TGTGCCAGCAGACCCGGCCAGGGTCTAGCCAAAAACATTCAGTACTTC,CASRPGQGLAKNIQYF
TRBJ2-5,TRBV30,once,-,TGTGCCTACGGGACACAGCGGAAGTACTTC,CAYGTQRKYF
TRBJ2-7,TRBV6-5,-,-,TGTGCCAGCAGGCAAGGGGTCTACGAGCAGTACTTC,CASRQGVYEQYF
TRBJ1-1,TRBV5-1,-,TRBD1,TGCGCCAGCAGCTTAGGGACAGGGGGTGAAGCTTTCTTT,CASSLGTGGEAFF
TRBJ1-2,TRBV7-2,-,-,TGTGCCAGCAGCGGATACGCCAGGGGATTCGGTGGCTACACCTTC,CASSGYARGFGGYTF
TRBJ2-3,TRBV4-1,-,-,TGCGCCAGCAGCCAAATTGAGGGGGGAGGGACAGATACGCAGTATTTT,CASSQIEGGGTDTQYF
TRBJ2-7,TRBV5-3,-,-,TGTGCCAGAAGCGCTGCCTTGTTAGGGGTCTACGAGCAGTACTTC,CARSAALLGVYEQYF
TRBJ2-2,TRBV5-4,many,-,TGTGCCAGCAGCTTGGCCGTTAGTTCCGACACCGGGGAGCTGTTTTTT,CASSLAVSSDTGELFF
TRBJ1-6,TRBV5-1,-,TRBD1,TGCGCCAGCAGCTTGGAAGGACAGGCCTCCTATAATTCACCCCTCCACTTT,CASSLEGQASYNSPLHF
TRBJ2-1,TRBV27,-,TRBD2,TGTGCCAGCAGTCTACCTAGCGGGAGGGCCCTGGATGAGCAGTTCTTC,CASSLPSGRALDEQFF
TRBJ2-4,TRBV19,-,TRBD1,TGTGCCAGTAGTATAGGTTTCGGGGGTGGGGAGGGACAGGGAGGAAACATTCAGTACTTC,CASSIGFGGGEGQGGNIQYF
TRBJ1-5,TRBV7-6,-,-,TGTGCCAGCAGCTTAGGGCAGGGTCGCAATCAGCCCCAGCATTTT,CASSLGQGRNQPQHF
TRBJ1-2,TRBV30,-,TRBD1,TGTGCCTGGAGTCCCCAGACAGGGAATAACTATGGCTACACCTTC,CAWSPQTGNNYGYTF